The source of this TCR beta chain is a study of Tregs in tolerant kidney transplant recipients (dated by TCRdb to between 2018 and 2021). With respect to the entire study: Related donors were used in the transplants with nonmyeloablative bone marrow transplantation, and mixed chimerism was transient in the human trials. The study applied TCRbeta sequencing to find donor-specific regulatory T cells before combined kidney and bone marrow transplantation and then followed those same cells after transplant.

Details on this clone: Its specific antigen is unknown. No much larger clone is present one base from it, and per-base qualities are unavailable.

This sample's time point label indicates: blood sample drawn before combined kidney and bone marrow transplant. Unstimulated Tregs (CD4+CD25+CD127-), CD4+ non-Tregs (CD4+CD25-), CD4 and CD8 cells were FACS-sorted from thawed PBMCs. Prior to Treg sorting, thawed PBMCs were rested overnight at 37 degrees C with around 220 IU/ml IL-2. Several combined kidney and bone marrow transplant recipients from the ITN036ST trial were included as patients, and samples were available only from these trial subjects. Healthy control blood was processed to PBMCs by Ficoll density gradient and cryopreserved, and patient PBMCs were collected before and after transplant. For TCRbeta CDR3 sequencing, genomic DNA was extracted from sorted cells using the QIAGEN DNeasy Blood and Tissue Kit. Through immunoSEQ, high-throughput TCRbeta CDR3 sequencing was done commercially, including PCR amplification with internal controls and bias correction. The original pipeline was this. A unique productive TCRbeta sequence was defined by the CDR3 nucleotide sequence when primers matched, and otherwise by the CDR3 amino acid sequence together with the Vbeta and Jbeta genes. Sorting error was corrected by removing sequences shared between sorted populations at a frequency ratio of 2:1 or less, and the remaining shared sequences were assigned to the higher population. A sequence was defined as donor-reactive if the sequence was expanded at least 5-fold in CFSE-low cells compared with unstimulated cells and had a frequency of at least 0.01% in CFSE-low cells. Jensen-Shannon divergence calculated on the top 100 TCRbeta sequences ranked by frequency was used to measure repertoire divergence. For any sample with multiple sequencing runs, sorting error was corrected in each run separately before the runs were pooled. TCRdb retrieved this table from immuneACCESS and kept in-frame rearrangements only. Not all clones are present; in checked studies, unresolved V genes account for under half, and no reason is known for the remainder. The D gene and trimming were derived from the DNA, and the V and J assignments and clone size from that table. Present in this sample are around 66,000 clones, approximately 83% of which were seen just once. Around 2.3% of the sample belongs to the ten largest clones.

Summary of the overall study and its limitations: The study was limited by small patient numbers, and the findings need validation in larger populations and under other immunosuppression protocols. Because the PCR primers were changed over time for some patients, nucleotide-level comparison could not be performed across the samples from those patients. Although technical replication error seemed to be minimal, the question of biological reproducibility was not addressed directly. Expanding Tregs with activated donor B cells appeared to identify the most biologically relevant and donor-specific TCRbeta repertoire. In tolerant patients, donor-specific Tregs expanded more than Tregs overall, which suggests antigen-driven rather than nonspecific expansion.

Unmatched junction bases come to 10, with V trimmed by 6 bases and J by 4 bases. Inclusive of the bounding cysteine and phenylalanine, the CDR3 is 15 residues long. CDR3 DNA is the only sequence kept; it has 45 bases, read in frame from the first base. The germline V gene encodes CDR1 KGHSH and CDR2 LQKENI. The V and J genes are TRBV18 and TRBJ1-1; 8 junctional bases match TRBD1. The sequenced sample was Tregs from blood, obtained before the transplant. This sequence was found in a human donor who received a combined kidney and bone marrow transplant. The DNA reads TGTGCCAGCTCCGCGATCACAGGGGGGAGCACTGAAGCTTTCTTT. Its product reads: CASSAITGGSTEAFF.